This T cell receptor beta chain is drawn from a study of blood T cell repertoires in COVID-19. The protocol was immunoSEQ multiplex PCR, while the TCRdb copy is restricted to in-frame clones and leaves out a portion. The profile shows tens of thousands of clones, 86% of them singletons. Trimming took 6 bases from V and 1 from J, leaving 11 bases between them. The CDR3 is 13 residues long. The germline V gene has CDR1 SGHDT and CDR2 YYEEEE. Sequencing input: peripheral blood. The chain couples TRBV5-6 to TRBJ2-7, with no clear D. The clonotype comes from a man aged 60 to 69 with acute or convalescent COVID-19. CDR3 nucleotide sequence: TGTGCCAGCATCTCTAGGCAGTCCTACGAGCAGTACTTC. This translates into CASISRQSYEQYF.